The 11 T cell receptor beta chains listed next were all sequenced from one sample in a study of blood T cells in healthy people across ages (dated by TCRdb to 2013 to 2016). The library was prepared using 5' RACE. Sequenced on an Illumina HiSeq 2500. A second PCR of about 6 to 11 cycles was performed with a sample-barcoded 5' primer and a J-beta primer mix. The public reads were reanalyzed by TCRdb: fastp trimming at Q25, MiXCR alignment, in-frame beta chains only. Identical CDR3 protein sequences are pooled into one entry, listed with their most common genes and DNA. For this sample the table gives 1 million or so distinct CDR3 sequences, of which over 35% were detected only once. The ten largest clones add up to approximately 20% of the sample. Sequenced material: blood. The origin of the receptors is a woman between 55 and 75 years old in good health.

The chain uses TRBV20-1 and TRBJ2-1; D unresolved. The V end was cut by 4 bases, the J end by 5 bases, with 3 bases between. Germline-derived CDR1 and CDR2 are DFQATT and SNEGSKA (reference sequence). CDR3 length: 10 residues. The CDR3 loop is CSAIDNEQFF. The CDR3 DNA reads TGCAGTGCTATCGACAATGAGCAGTTCTTC.

The chain couples TRBV2 to TRBJ2-3, with 10 bases lining up with TRBD1. With 6 bases clipped from V and 12 bases from J, the junction kept 9 bases outside the gene matches. The CDR3 runs 13 residues. In germline, CDR1 is SNHLY, CDR2 FYNNEI. The CDR3 DNA sequence: TGTGCCAGCAGACCCTGGGACAGGGGAGATCAGTATTTT. It yields the protein CASRPWDRGDQYF.

The chain combines TRBV20-1 with TRBJ2-3, with D maybe TRBD2 (5 bases). V lost 4 bases and J 0 bases, leaving 14 bases between the germline ends. The CDR3 runs to 15 residues. Germline V gives CDR1 DFQATT, CDR2 SNEGSKA (reference sequence). This CDR3 is CSAKSPRTSTDTQYF. CDR3 nucleotides: TGCAGTGCTAAATCCCCAAGGACTAGCACAGATACGCAGTATTTT.

The sample holds one count of this clonotype. Given a much more abundant clone one base away, this may be a read error. The gene calls are TRBV20-1 and TRBJ2-1; D might be TRBD2 (5 bases). The J call is doubtful: the DNA matches TRBJ2-7 better. Germline CDR1 reads DFQATT; CDR2 reads SNEGSKA (reference sequence). The CDR3 contains 14 residues. CDR3 DNA sequence: TGCAGTGCAAACGAGCGGTCCTCCTACAATGAGCAGTACTTC. Translated: CSANERSSYNEQYF.

On this clonotype: Compared with germline, one end of the junction differs, possibly owing to a read error. The chain joins TRBV2 to TRBJ2-5; 9 nucleotides match TRBD2. Germline CDR1 and CDR2: SNHLY and FYNNEI. This CDR3 is 15 amino acids long. CDR3 protein: CASSQLAGGQEAQYF. DNA for the CDR3: TGTGCCAGCAGCCAACTAGCGGGTGGCCAAGAGGCCCAGTACTTC.

This rearrangement joins TRBV20-1 to TRBJ2-1; 10 nucleotides agree with TRBD1. The CDR3 extends over 14 amino acids. Germline assignment: CDR1 DFQATT and CDR2 SNEGSKA (reference sequence). V was pared by 3 bases and J by 7 bases, with 6 bases of the junction left unmatched. CDR3 nucleotides: TGCAGTGCTAGGGGGGACAGGGGAAGGAATGAGCAGTTCTTC. It yields the protein CSARGDRGRNEQFF.

V usage is TRBV12-3 or TRBV12-4 and J usage is TRBJ2-3; TRBD2 agrees at 11 bases. This CDR3 region has 19 residues. With V trimmed by 3 bases and J by 3 bases, 14 bases remained unmatched. CDR3 sequence (DNA): TGTGCCAGCAGTTTTGTAGGGACTAGCGGCAGCTTATGGACAGATACGCAGTATTTT. Protein sequence: CASSFVGTSGSLWTDTQYF.

The chain is built from TRBV6-6 and TRBJ2-7; 10 bases agree with TRBD2. The CDR3 is 15 residues long. Germline lookup yields CDR1 MNHNY and CDR2 SVGAGI (reference sequence). Trimming removed 0 bases from V and 2 bases from J; junction bases left unmatched: 1. This CDR3 reads CASSYSGTSAYEQYF. The CDR3 bases are TGTGCCAGCAGTTACTCCGGGACTAGCGCCTACGAGCAGTACTTC.

V gene TRBV6-6 combines with J gene TRBJ2-1; a weak D match, TRBD1 (6 bases). The CDR3 extends over 15 amino acids. The germline V and J ends were trimmed by 8 bases and 2 bases, with 16 bases remaining between them. CDR1 is MNHNY, CDR2 SVGAGI, per germline (reference sequence). The CDR3 DNA sequence: TGTGCCAGCGGTTCCCCCAGGGGTACCTACAATGAGCAGTTCTTC. Protein product: CASGSPRGTYNEQFF.

The chain has TRBV11-1 and TRBJ2-7; D is unclear. Germline values: CDR1 SGHAT, CDR2 FQDESV (reference sequence). The V gene lost 5 bases and the J gene lost 7 bases, with 15 bases spanning the gap. CDR3 length: 13 amino acids. The CDR3, as DNA: TGTGCCAGCAGCACCCATGGTCGGAGTGAGCAGTACTTC. This codes for CASSTHGRSEQYF.

This chain connects TRBV30 to TRBJ2-3; 11 bases are shared with TRBD2. The CDR3 runs 13 residues. Germline CDR1 reads GTSNPN; CDR2 reads SVGIG (reference sequence). V lost 4 bases and J lost 12; bases outside the gene matches: 9. CDR3 in amino acids: CAWTVSTSGNQYF. In DNA, the CDR3 is TGTGCCTGGACCGTCTCGACTAGCGGGAATCAGTATTTT.